These 8 T cell receptor beta chains were all obtained from the same sample, sequenced in a study of blood T cell repertoires in COVID-19. Sequencing was performed with immunoSEQ multiplex PCR; in TCRdb, only in-frame clones are kept and a portion is missing. In the table there are under 90,000 clones, roughly 80% of which are singletons. The sequenced material came from peripheral blood. Every receptor here comes from a man aged 80 or over with acute or convalescent COVID-19.

The V and J genes are TRBV5-4 and TRBJ2-7; the match to TRBD2 covers 8 bases. This CDR3 has 14 residues. J gave up 7 bases and V 2 bases, and 8 bases lay outside the gene matches. The V gene's germline CDR1 is SGHNT and CDR2 YYREEE (reference sequence). The CDR3 bases are TGTGCCAGCAGCTTTTCGGGAGGGCCGGGTGAGCAGTACTTC. Protein: CASSFSGGPGEQYF.

The V and J genes are TRBV5-8 and TRBJ2-4, with 14 bases that match TRBD2. Looked up from germline, CDR1 is SGHTS and CDR2 is YDEGEE. The trim removed 0 bases at V and 3 bases at J, leaving 5 bases unmatched. This CDR3 region has 18 residues. The CDR3 sequence is CASSLGTSGRRVKNIQYF. The CDR3 DNA follows: TGTGCCAGCAGCTTGGGGACTAGCGGGAGGAGAGTCAAAAACATTCAGTACTTC.

This chain links TRBV19 with TRBJ1-5; 9 bases are a match to TRBD1. This CDR3 is 16 amino acids long. Germline-derived CDR1 and CDR2 are LNHDA and SQIVND (reference sequence). Trimming at V came to 6 bases and at J to 1 base, leaving 7 bases not matched to a gene. DNA for the CDR3: TGTGCCAGTAGCAAGAGGACAGGGGCAAGCAATCAGCCCCAGCATTTT. It specifies CASSKRTGASNQPQHF.

This clone was found once. The CDR3 protein is CSASPGVDQPQHF. The CDR3 DNA reads TGCAGCGCTTCACCAGGGGTGGATCAGCCCCAGCATTTT. J is TRBJ1-5 and V is TRBV29-1; D possibly corresponds to TRBD1 (6 bases). CDR1 is SQVTM and CDR2 is ANQGSEA in the germline V gene. The CDR3 spans 13 residues. Trimming left V 7 bases short and J 5 bases short, with 15 bases between.

The rearrangement links TRBV18 to TRBJ1-5, with TRBD1 matching over 9 bases. With V trimmed by 2 bases and J by 1 base, 15 bases remained unmatched. CDR3 length equals 20 residues. The germline V gene encodes CDR1 KGHSH and CDR2 LQKENI. CDR3 residues: CASSPSNSGTGSLSNQPQHF. In DNA form, the CDR3 reads TGTGCCAGCTCACCAAGTAACTCCGGGACAGGGAGCTTGAGCAATCAGCCCCAGCATTTT.

V gene TRBV29-1 combines with J gene TRBJ2-7, with 12 bases identical to TRBD2. This CDR3 has 16 amino acids. V lost 3 bases to trimming and J lost 4 bases; unmatched junction nucleotides: 10. CDR1 and CDR2 (germline): SQVTM, ANQGSEA. The CDR3 DNA reads as TGCAGCGTTGAGTCATCGACTAGCGGGAGAGAGTACGAGCAGTACTTC. It translates to CSVESSTSGREYEQYF.

This clone was detected a few times. V and J are TRBV6-4 and TRBJ1-6; D might be TRBD1 (6 bases). CDR1 is MRHNA, CDR2 SNTAGT, per germline. Trimming removed 5 bases at V and 9 bases at J, with 14 bases between. The CDR3 is 14 amino acids. The CDR3 nucleotides read TGTGCCAGCAGTAGGGGGGGATCACGTTCACCCCTCCACTTT. Translating it yields CASSRGGSRSPLHF.

The chain links TRBV5-1 to TRBJ1-5; possible D gene TRBD1, 5 bases. With 4 bases removed from V and 9 bases from J, the gap between germline ends came to 17 bases. The CDR3 is 14 amino acids. Germline V gene lookup returns CDR1 SGHRS and CDR2 YFSETQ. In DNA, the CDR3 is TGCGCCAGCAGCCCGGGGGACGGGGCACGGCCCCAGCATTTT. Translated, it gives CASSPGDGARPQHF.